These 23 T cell receptor beta chains were sequenced from one sample in a study of T-cell reconstitution after alpha-beta-depleted transplantation in children. Unique molecular identifiers were incorporated into the prepared TCRbeta library. TCRdb re-analysed the PCR reads in MiXCR, keeping a single row per CDR3 protein. The sample carries about 250,000 distinct CDR3 sequences, 20% to 30% recorded once. The source material was PBMCs, mostly from graft donor cells, sampled 360 days after TCRalphabeta/CD19-depleted stem cell transplant. These receptor sequences come from a female patient aged 2-10 years who had a stem cell transplant for congenital amegakaryocytic thrombocytopenia, so the T cells may come from the graft donor.

This chain joins TRBV12-3 or TRBV12-4 and TRBJ1-6, with D unresolved. Between the trimmed V and J ends, which lost 3 bases and 8 bases, there was a span of 8 bases. The CDR3 is 13 residues long. This CDR3 reads CASSFGRDSPLHF. CDR3 bases: TGTGCCAGCAGTTTTGGTAGGGATTCACCCCTCCACTTT.

The chain joins TRBV20-1 to TRBJ1-6; the match to TRBD1 covers 9 bases. V lost 0 bases to trimming and J lost 12 bases; unmatched junction nucleotides: 9. CDR1 and CDR2 from the germline V gene are DFQATT and SNEGSKA (reference sequence). The CDR3 sequence is 15 residues long. The CDR3, as DNA: TGCAGTGCTAGAGATTGGGAAGACAGGGGGAGACCCCTCCACTTT. This codes for CSARDWEDRGRPLHF.

This clonotype appeared a few times. This chain links TRBV27 with TRBJ2-5; D gene ambiguous. This CDR3 region has 18 residues. Between the trimmed V and J ends, which lost 2 bases and 0 bases, there was a span of 19 bases. The germline V gene has CDR1 MNHEY and CDR2 SMNVEV (reference sequence). CDR3 sequence reads: CASSLRYSGPWYQETQYF. The CDR3, as DNA: TGTGCCAGCAGTTTAAGATATTCGGGCCCTTGGTACCAAGAGACCCAGTACTTC.

This clonotype was recorded a few times. The V and J genes are TRBV28 and TRBJ2-4; 9 bases match TRBD1. The CDR3 is 15 amino acids. Germline-derived CDR1 and CDR2 are MDHEN and SYDVKM. With 6 bases clipped from V and 7 bases from J, the junction kept 10 bases outside the gene matches. The CDR3 region is CASSLRDRVSNIQYF. The CDR3 coding sequence is TGTGCCAGCAGCCTCCGGGACAGGGTTTCTAACATTCAGTACTTC. The full variable domain, completed using reference TRBV28 and TRBJ2-4, is DVKVTQSSRYLVKRTGEKVFLECVQDMDHENMFWYRQDPGLGLRLIYFSYDVKMKEKGDIPEGYSVSREKKERFSLILESASTNQTSMYLCASSLRDRVSNIQYFGAGTRLSVL.

This clonotype was observed a few times. CDR3 residues: CASAGRTEAFF. CDR3 bases: TGTGCCAGTGCGGGTCGAACTGAAGCTTTCTTT. The chain has TRBV27 and TRBJ1-1; D gene uncertain. Trimming shortened V by 9 bases and J by 5 bases, and 10 bases separated the two germline ends. This CDR3 has 11 amino acids. CDR1 and CDR2 from the germline V gene are MNHEY and SMNVEV (reference sequence).

This sequence joins TRBV29-1 and TRBJ1-2; D uncertain. This CDR3 comprises 14 residues. CDR1 is SQVTM and CDR2 is ANQGSEA in the germline V gene. The ends were cut back, 0 bases at V and 3 bases at J, with 11 bases in the middle. The CDR3 DNA reads TGCAGCGTTGAAGACCCCGGACGGTACTATGGCTACACCTTC. This translates into CSVEDPGRYYGYTF.

This clonotype has ten or more counts. The rearrangement uses TRBV7-9 and TRBJ2-7; 9 positions agree with TRBD2. Germline lookup yields CDR1 SEHNR and CDR2 FQNEAQ (reference sequence). This CDR3 has 15 residues. V gave up 0 bases and J gave up 3 bases; unmatched junction bases: 3. The CDR3 loop is CASSLALAGNYEQYF. Here the CDR3 DNA reads TGTGCCAGCAGCTTAGCCCTAGCGGGGAACTACGAGCAGTACTTC.

This clonotype was recorded a few times. The chain joins TRBV7-9 to TRBJ1-1; D is uncertain. The CDR3 consists of 17 residues. The germline gives CDR1 SEHNR, CDR2 FQNEAQ (reference sequence). V shed 1 base and J shed 3 bases, with 18 bases lying between them. CDR3 in DNA: TGTGCCAGCAGCTTAGGTACGAAGGGTTTTAAGGACACTGAAGCTTTCTTT. Protein: CASSLGTKGFKDTEAFF.

The rearrangement joins TRBV15 to TRBJ1-1; D unclear. Germline V gene data show CDR1 as LNHNV and CDR2 as YYDKDF (reference sequence). V lost 1 base to trimming and J lost 1 base, with 4 bases between them. This CDR3 contains 13 residues. The CDR3 protein is CATSRVENTEAFF. Here the CDR3 DNA reads TGTGCCACCAGCAGAGTCGAGAACACTGAAGCTTTCTTT.

J is TRBJ2-1 and V is TRBV20-1; D is undetermined. V lost 6 bases and J 3 bases, leaving 12 bases between the germline ends. Per germline, CDR1 DFQATT and CDR2 SNEGSKA (reference sequence). The CDR3 runs to 13 residues. CDR3 nucleotides: TGCAGTGCGCGCGCCACAATCTACAATGAGCAGTTCTTC. This encodes CSARATIYNEQFF.

The chain couples TRBV18 to TRBJ2-5, with no clear D. Germline V gene lookup returns CDR1 KGHSH and CDR2 LQKENI. Trimming stripped 4 bases from V and 6 bases from J, with 12 bases between. There are 13 residues in the CDR3. CDR3 region: CASSHLVTQTQYF. As DNA, the CDR3 is TGTGCCAGCTCACATCTAGTTACACAGACCCAGTACTTC.

The V gene is TRBV12-3 or TRBV12-4, the J gene TRBJ1-1; 9 bases line up with TRBD1. V shed 7 bases, J shed 5 bases, and the junction held 5 bases outside the gene matches. This CDR3 is built from 13 residues. The CDR3 DNA sequence: TGTGCCAGCACCGCCGACAGGGGGACTGAAGCTTTCTTT. Translated, it gives CASTADRGTEAFF.

V is TRBV15 and J is TRBJ1-1; D not resolved. The CDR3 covers 14 residues. The V gene lost 1 base and the J gene lost 5 bases, with 11 bases spanning the gap. The germline V gene has CDR1 LNHNV and CDR2 YYDKDF (reference sequence). CDR3 sequence reads: CATSRGNSRTEAFF. The CDR3 nucleotides are TGTGCCACCAGCAGAGGAAACAGTCGGACTGAAGCTTTCTTT. Together with reference TRBV15 and TRBJ1-1, the CDR3 gives the full variable domain: DAMVIQNPRYQVTQFGKPVTLSCSQTLNHNVMYWYQQKSSQAPKLLFHYYDKDFNNEADTPDNFQSRRPNTSFCFLDIRSPGLGDTAMYLCATSRGNSRTEAFFGQGTRLTVV.

The chain joins TRBV28 to TRBJ1-5; no clear D. The V end was cut by 5 bases, the J end by 9 bases, with 8 bases between. The CDR3 consists of 11 residues. Per germline, CDR1 MDHEN and CDR2 SYDVKM. The CDR3 DNA reads TGTGCCAGCAGTAACTCGCGGCCCCAGCATTTT. Amino acid sequence: CASSNSRPQHF.

The sample holds a few counts of this clonotype. The rearrangement links TRBV28 to TRBJ2-3; tentatively, D is TRBD2 (5 bases). The germline CDR1 and CDR2 sequences are MDHEN and SYDVKM. The CDR3 runs to 14 residues. Trimming took off 6 bases at V and 10 bases at J, with 20 bases between the two ends. CDR3 in amino acids: CASRTPGEPQAQYF. CDR3 DNA: TGTGCCAGCAGAACTCCCGGGGAGCCCCAGGCGCAGTATTTT.

The V and J genes are TRBV28 and TRBJ2-7; TRBD2 matches at 7 bases. Trimming removed 6 bases from V and 4 bases from J; junction bases left unmatched: 15. The CDR3 contains 16 residues. CDR1 MDHEN and CDR2 SYDVKM come from the germline V gene. The CDR3 loop reads CASRHLLASGVYEQYF. The CDR3 DNA sequence: TGTGCCAGCAGGCACCTCCTAGCGAGCGGGGTTTACGAGCAGTACTTC.

This clonotype was counted between two and nine times. The V gene is TRBV6-5, the J gene TRBJ2-3; D is undetermined. The CDR3 totals 14 residues. In germline, CDR1 is MNHEY, CDR2 SVGAGI. Between the trimmed V and J ends, which lost 2 bases and 1 base, there was a span of 7 bases. As DNA, the CDR3 is TGTGCCAGCAGTTACACGGCAGGCACAGATACGCAGTATTTT. This translates into CASSYTAGTDTQYF.

V is TRBV24-1 and J is TRBJ2-2; the match to TRBD1 covers 7 bases. CDR3 length equals 15 residues. Germline trimming cut 3 bases from V and 10 bases from J; bases unmatched to any gene: 10. From germline, CDR1 is KGHDR and CDR2 SFDVKD. The CDR3 DNA is TGTGCCACCAGTGATCCTAAAACTACAGGGGCGGAGCTGTTTTTT. Encoded protein: CATSDPKTTGAELFF.

This chain connects TRBV7-9 to TRBJ2-1, with D possibly called TRBD1 or TRBD2 (7 bases each). Germline V gene lookup returns CDR1 SEHNR and CDR2 FQNEAQ (reference sequence). There are 16 residues in the CDR3. V gave up 1 base and J gave up 7 bases, with 17 bases separating them. The CDR3 DNA is TGTGCCAGCAGCTTAGGCGGCCCAGGGGGGGGAAATGAGCAGTTCTTC. Protein: CASSLGGPGGGNEQFF.

This clonotype showed up just a few times. V is TRBV27 and J is TRBJ2-3; 14 bases agree with TRBD2. Looked up from germline, CDR1 is MNHEY and CDR2 is SMNVEV (reference sequence). This CDR3 spans 14 amino acids. V lost 9 bases and J lost 4; bases outside the gene matches: 3. CDR3 nucleotide sequence: TGTGCCAGTACGACTAGCGGGGGGGCAGATACGCAGTATTTT. This codes for CASTTSGGADTQYF.

The V gene is TRBV5-5, the J gene TRBJ2-7, with D perhaps matching TRBD1 (5 bases). The CDR3 extends over 16 amino acids. V shed 4 bases and J shed 3 bases, with 20 bases lying between them. CDR1 SGHKS and CDR2 YYEKEE come from the germline V gene (reference sequence). The CDR3 loop is CASSPDRRRGDYEQYF. In nucleotides, the CDR3 is TGTGCCAGCAGCCCGGACCGGCGTAGGGGCGACTACGAGCAGTACTTC.

V gene TRBV30 combines with J gene TRBJ2-2; D not certain. Germline CDR1 GTSNPN, CDR2 SVGIG (reference sequence). V lost 0 bases and J lost 6, with 5 bases in between. The CDR3 length is 12 residues. This CDR3 is CAWSVRAGELFF. The CDR3 DNA reads as TGTGCCTGGAGTGTAAGGGCCGGGGAGCTGTTTTTT. Combining the CDR3 with reference TRBV30 and TRBJ2-2 gives the whole variable domain SQTIHQWPATLVQPVGSPLSLECTVEGTSNPNLYWYRQAAGRGLQLLFYSVGIGQISSEVPQNLSASRPQDRQFILSSKKLLLSDSGFYLCAWSVRAGELFFGEGSRLTVL.

The chain recombines TRBV30 with TRBJ2-2; D call uncertain. CDR1 and CDR2 from the germline V gene are GTSNPN and SVGIG (reference sequence). The CDR3 runs 13 residues. Trimming removed 0 bases at V and 2 bases at J, with 4 bases between. The CDR3 DNA reads TGTGCCTGGAGTGTACGCAACACCGGGGAGCTGTTTTTT. Translating it yields CAWSVRNTGELFF.